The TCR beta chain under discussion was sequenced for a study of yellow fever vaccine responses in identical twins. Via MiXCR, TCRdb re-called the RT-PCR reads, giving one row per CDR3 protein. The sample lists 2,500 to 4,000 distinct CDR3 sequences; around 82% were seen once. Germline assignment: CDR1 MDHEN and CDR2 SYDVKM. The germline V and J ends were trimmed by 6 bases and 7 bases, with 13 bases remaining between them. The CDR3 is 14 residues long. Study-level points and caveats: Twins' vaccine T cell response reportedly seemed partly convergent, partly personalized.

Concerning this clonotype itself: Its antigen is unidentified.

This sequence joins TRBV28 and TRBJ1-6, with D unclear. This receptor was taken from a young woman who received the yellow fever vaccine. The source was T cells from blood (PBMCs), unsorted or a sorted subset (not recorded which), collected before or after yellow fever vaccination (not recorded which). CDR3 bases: TGTGCCAGCAGGATTCGACGGACCAATTCACCCCTCCACTTT. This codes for CASRIRRTNSPLHF.